Shown below are 15 T cell receptor beta chains from a single sample sequenced in a study of T cell clusters in autoimmune cytopenias (dated by TCRdb to about 2019). Sequencing was carried out with an Illumina MiSeq. TRB rearrangements were amplified by multiplex PCR following a touch-down protocol, with the TRB-A and TRB-B primer pools mixed in one tube. TCRdb reanalyzed the reads, keeping one entry per CDR3 protein sequence and omitting DNA. The table for this sample records 5,000 to 7,000 distinct CDR3 sequences. The biggest ten clones account for less than 45% of the sample. For each sample, TRB amplification used about 270 ng of peripheral blood genomic DNA, equal to roughly 38,000 genome equivalents. This sample also appeared in a second study, on T cell repertoires in aging, cancer and after chemotherapy.

Sequenced sample: peripheral blood. All receptors derive from a human donor in good health.

V is TRBV12-3 or TRBV12-4 and J is TRBJ2-3; the D call of TRBD1 rests on TCRdb alone, since no DNA is present to check it. CDR3 length: 18 amino acids. The CDR3 region is CASSQDKRQGLGTDTQYF.

The J gene is TRBJ2-5, the V gene TRBV10-1; TCRdb picks TRBD2, but there is no DNA to check that call. The CDR3 loop spans 14 amino acids. Germline-derived CDR1 and CDR2 are WNHNN and SYGVQD (reference sequence). Here the CDR3 reads CASSASGNQETQYF.

The rearrangement joins TRBV7-6 to TRBJ2-5. CDR1 is SGHVS, CDR2 FNYEAQ, per germline. The CDR3 extends over 14 amino acids. The CDR3 sequence is CASSLAGRQETQYF.

This clonotype counts as medium-sized (0.01 to 0.1%) by frequency. The J gene is TRBJ2-7, the V gene TRBV19; TCRdb indicates TRBD2, and absent DNA this call remains unverified. The germline CDR1 and CDR2 sequences are LNHDA and SQIVND (reference sequence). The CDR3 extends over 13 amino acids. The CDR3 sequence: CASSDGPTREQYF.

This clonotype is labeled medium-sized based on frequency. The chain carries TRBV19 and TRBJ1-1; TCRdb picks TRBD1, but there is no DNA to check that call. Germline loops: CDR1 LNHDA, CDR2 SQIVND (reference sequence). The CDR3 runs 14 residues. The CDR3 is CASSTLVRGTEAFF.

This clonotype is classed as medium-sized by frequency. The genes are TRBV15 and TRBJ2-3. Germline CDR1 LNHNV, CDR2 YYDKDF (reference sequence). CDR3 length: 15 residues. The CDR3 is CATSSSLLATDTQYF.

This rearrangement joins TRBV20-1 to TRBJ1-1; the TRBD1 assignment by TCRdb is unverifiable without DNA. Germline CDR1 and CDR2: DFQATT and SNEGSKA (reference sequence). This CDR3 contains 14 residues. This CDR3 reads CSARDMGTYTEAFF.

Frequency places this clonotype as medium-sized. The chain combines TRBV5-4 with TRBJ2-6; no DNA is available, so the TRBD1 call from TCRdb remains unchecked. This CDR3 comprises 17 residues. CDR1 is SGHNT, CDR2 YYREEE, per germline (reference sequence). This chain's CDR3 is CASSLGGFISGANVLTF.

This chain uses TRBV4-2 with TRBJ2-3; TCRdb's D call of TRBD2 is untestable without DNA. The germline CDR1 and CDR2 sequences are LGHNA and YNFKEQ. The CDR3 spans 16 residues. The chain's CDR3 is CASSQGSDSHTDTQYF.

The chain is built from TRBV30 and TRBJ1-2; TCRdb proposes TRBD1, but this gene call is untestable without DNA. The CDR3 runs 15 residues. From germline, CDR1 is GTSNPN and CDR2 SVGIG (reference sequence). The chain's CDR3 is CAWSTRWAGLHGYTF.

According to its frequency, this clonotype is medium-sized (0.01 to 0.1%). J is TRBJ2-1 and V is TRBV6-1; TCRdb's assignment of TRBD1 cannot be checked, as there is no DNA. CDR3 length equals 13 residues. Germline V gene data show CDR1 as MNHNS and CDR2 as SASEGT. CDR3 region: CASRLTGLYEQFF.

The rearrangement uses TRBV6-2 or TRBV6-3 and TRBJ2-1; checking the TCRdb D call of TRBD2 is not possible without DNA. This CDR3 contains 15 residues. CDR1 is MNHEY, CDR2 SVGEGT, per germline. CDR3 loop: CASSQLAGGYNEQFF.

The V and J genes are TRBV6-5 and TRBJ1-5; without DNA, the TCRdb call of TRBD1 cannot be checked. The V gene's germline CDR1 is MNHEY and CDR2 SVGAGI. The CDR3 runs 18 residues. The CDR3 sequence: CASSKTGISGSGNQPQHF.

In terms of frequency, this clonotype is medium-sized (0.01 to 0.1%). This chain connects TRBV6-2 or TRBV6-3 to TRBJ2-2; TCRdb calls TRBD1, which cannot be checked without DNA. The CDR3 spans 16 residues. CDR1 MNHEY and CDR2 SVGEGT come from the germline V gene. Here the CDR3 reads CASRHRDSLLAGELFF.

The chain employs TRBV19 and TRBJ1-5. Germline values: CDR1 LNHDA, CDR2 SQIVND (reference sequence). This CDR3 comprises 14 residues. The chain's CDR3 is CASSMAVSNQPQHF.